Following are 26 T cell receptor beta chains from one sample sequenced in a study of regulatory T cells in long-lasting Graves disease. Time point in this sample: newly diagnosed GD, antithyroid drugs for less than 3 months. Following extraction of RNA from PBMCs, that RNA was used to make the TCR library. Through Arm-PCR of CDR3 regions and iRepertoire HTBI primers, TCR beta libraries were built. TCRdb re-called the multiplex PCR reads through MiXCR, storing one row per CDR3 protein. The data show fewer than 650,000 distinct CDR3 sequences, 15% to 20% seen once. These data were also filed under a second study, of T cells in Graves' hyperthyroidism and ophthalmopathy.

The specimen was peripheral blood mononuclear cells (PBMCs), collected at new diagnosis, from a patient treated with antithyroid drugs. The receptors derive from a man aged 18 to 30 with Graves disease.

This clonotype occurred many times. This rearrangement joins TRBV28 to TRBJ2-5; 12 bases are shared with TRBD2. J was trimmed by 5 bases and V by 4 bases; bases with no gene match: 8. This CDR3 comprises 16 residues. The germline gives CDR1 MDHEN, CDR2 SYDVKM. Here the CDR3 DNA reads TGTGCCAGCAGTTCGTCTAGCGGGAGGGCCGGGGAGACCCAGTACTTC. It yields the protein CASSSSSGRAGETQYF.

A remark on this clonotype: Since a much larger clone is just one base distant, this may be a read error. V usage is TRBV5-1 and J usage is TRBJ1-5; tentatively, D is TRBD1 (5 bases). The CDR3 has 14 amino acids. Germline CDR1 and CDR2: SGHRS and YFSETQ. The CDR3 DNA reads TGCGCCAGCAGCTTGGACAGGTCAAATCAGTCCCAGCATTTT. It codes for CASSLDRSNQSQHF.

This clonotype was seen a few times. The genes are TRBV6-2 or TRBV6-3 and TRBJ2-7; 12 bases match TRBD1. CDR1 is MNHEY and CDR2 is SVGEGT in the germline V gene. This CDR3 has 16 amino acids. Germline trimming cut 8 bases from V and 0 bases from J; bases unmatched to any gene: 8. The CDR3 bases are TGTGCCAGCGGCCGGGACAGGGGGCTACTCTCCTACGAGCAGTACTTC. It translates to CASGRDRGLLSYEQYF.

The genes are TRBV6-2 or TRBV6-3 and TRBJ1-2; D remains ambiguous. V lost 6 bases and J lost 0, with 14 bases in between. Germline V CDR1 and CDR2: MNHEY, SVGEGT. The CDR3 covers 15 residues. Here the CDR3 reads CASSPPIRANYGYTF. The CDR3 DNA sequence: TGTGCCAGCAGCCCTCCGATACGTGCTAACTATGGCTACACCTTC.

The chain combines TRBV20-1 with TRBJ2-7; D is possibly TRBD2 (6 bases). Germline CDR1 is DFQATT and CDR2 is SNEGSKA (reference sequence). The CDR3 extends over 16 amino acids. V gave up 3 bases and J gave up 2 bases, with 20 bases separating them. CDR3 residues: CSARPPGDLLTYEQYF. The CDR3 nucleotides read TGCAGTGCTAGGCCCCCGGGAGACCTCCTGACCTACGAGCAGTACTTC.

This clonotype showed up just a few times. This rearrangement joins TRBV5-8 to TRBJ2-3; 10 positions match TRBD1. The CDR3 contains 16 residues. The germline V gene encodes CDR1 SGHTS and CDR2 YDEGEE. Trimming removed 0 bases from V and 1 base from J; junction bases left unmatched: 2. The CDR3 is CASSLGTGGGTDTQYF. DNA for the CDR3: TGTGCCAGCAGCTTGGGGACAGGGGGTGGCACAGATACGCAGTATTTT.

This chain joins TRBV7-3 and TRBJ2-5, with a weak D call TRBD2 (5 bases). Per germline, CDR1 SGHTA and CDR2 FQGTGA. The CDR3 has 15 amino acids. Trimming took 2 bases from V and 2 from J, leaving 12 bases between them. CDR3 DNA: TGTGCCAGCAGCTTACGTGGTAGCGCACAAGAGACCCAGTACTTC. Translation: CASSLRGSAQETQYF.

This clonotype was seen ten or more times. The chain joins TRBV2 to TRBJ2-2, with D perhaps TRBD2 (6 bases). Trimming pared 7 bases from V and 3 bases from J, leaving 15 bases between. This CDR3 is built from 15 residues. In germline, CDR1 is SNHLY, CDR2 FYNNEI. The CDR3, as DNA: TGTGCCAGCACCCCGGGACTTAAGTACACCGGGGAGCTGTTTTTT. This codes for CASTPGLKYTGELFF.

This clonotype was seen only a few times. This sequence joins TRBV19 and TRBJ2-1; 7 bases map to TRBD2. V gave up 5 bases and J gave up 5 bases; unmatched junction bases: 6. This CDR3 region has 14 residues. The V gene's germline CDR1 is LNHDA and CDR2 SQIVND (reference sequence). The CDR3 DNA reads as TGTGCCAGTAGTTGGAGGGAGGGCGACAATGAGCAGTTCTTC. The encoded protein is CASSWREGDNEQFF.

A note on this clonotype: A much larger clonotype is one base distant, so this may be a read error. CDR3 sequence: CGAIDGTSGTYEQYF. CDR3 nucleotides: TGCGGTGCTATAGACGGGACTAGCGGAACCTACGAGCAGTACTTC. V usage is TRBV20-1 and J usage is TRBJ2-7; 11 positions match TRBD2. The length of the CDR3 is 15 residues. Germline CDR1 reads DFQATT; CDR2 reads SNEGSKA (reference sequence).

The chain joins TRBV5-5 to TRBJ2-1; D gene uncertain. This CDR3 region has 12 residues. Germline values: CDR1 SGHKS, CDR2 YYEKEE (reference sequence). V was cut by 5 bases and J by 8 bases, with 11 bases left in between. The chain's CDR3 is CASSLPVDEQFF. Here the CDR3 DNA reads TGTGCCAGCAGTTTGCCTGTGGATGAGCAGTTCTTC.

In this sample, this clonotype turned up many times. This chain links TRBV6-1 with TRBJ2-1; TRBD2 agrees at 11 bases. Trimming cost V 5 bases and J 7 bases; bases outside gene matches: 4. Germline values: CDR1 MNHNS, CDR2 SASEGT. This CDR3 is 14 amino acids long. Written as DNA, the CDR3 is TGTGCCAGCAGTAAGACTAGCGGGGTGAATGAGCAGTTCTTC. Translating gives CASSKTSGVNEQFF.

This clonotype has at least ten counts. This chain uses TRBV11-2 with TRBJ1-1; D is unresolved. The CDR3 has 14 amino acids. V dropped 0 bases and J dropped 4 bases, with 9 bases sitting between them. Germline CDR1 reads SGHAT; CDR2 reads FQNNGV. This CDR3 is CASSLDHAGTEAFF. In DNA, the CDR3 is TGTGCCAGCAGCTTAGATCACGCAGGCACTGAAGCTTTCTTT. The entire variable domain, with the rest obtained from reference TRBV11-2 and TRBJ1-1, is as follows: EAGVAQSPRYKIIEKRQSVAFWCNPISGHATLYWYQQILGQGPKLLIQFQNNGVVDDSQLPKDRFSAERLKGVDSTLKIQPAKLEDSAVYLCASSLDHAGTEAFFGQGTRLTVV.

This chain links TRBV11-3 with TRBJ2-3, with 9 bases lining up with TRBD1. The DNA end is a closer match to TRBJ2-5, so the J assignment may be wrong. CDR3 size: 14 residues. CDR1 is SGHNT and CDR2 is YENEEA in the germline V gene. CDR3 sequence (DNA): TGTGCCAGCAGCTCGACCGACAGGGGGGAGACCCAGTACTTC. Its translation is CASSSTDRGETQYF.

In its sample, this clonotype was seen many times. This sequence joins TRBV12-3 or TRBV12-4 and TRBJ1-2; TRBD1 matches 7 bases. CDR3 length: 15 amino acids. Trimming at V came to 7 bases and at J to 4 bases, leaving 12 bases not matched to a gene. The CDR3 here is CASIPEGQAGYGYTF. For the CDR3, the DNA is TGTGCCAGCATCCCAGAAGGACAGGCCGGCTATGGCTACACCTTC.

This clonotype was seen a handful of times. This chain connects TRBV20-1 to TRBJ1-2; D gene unclear. Germline V CDR1 and CDR2: DFQATT, SNEGSKA (reference sequence). V lost 3 bases, J lost 7 bases, and 6 bases lay in between. The CDR3 totals 10 residues. In DNA form, the CDR3 reads TGCAGTGCTAGTGACGTTGGCTACACCTTC. It encodes CSASDVGYTF.

V gene TRBV6-1 combines with J gene TRBJ1-5; tentatively, D is TRBD1 (5 bases). V was shortened by 4 bases and J by 2 bases, with 15 bases between the two germline ends. The CDR3 has 16 residues. Germline V gene data show CDR1 as MNHNS and CDR2 as SASEGT. The CDR3 nucleotides are TGTGCCAGCAGTGCCACGTCCGGGGCCCGCAATCAGCCCCAGCATTTT. Translated, it gives CASSATSGARNQPQHF.

This clonotype was observed at least ten times. The chain links TRBV28 to TRBJ1-1, with 12 nucleotides matching TRBD1. The CDR3 has 19 residues. The ends lost 4 bases at V and 4 bases at J; junction bases unmatched: 16. The germline V gene has CDR1 MDHEN and CDR2 SYDVKM. The CDR3: CASSSPPFPGTGGSTEAFF. Written as DNA, the CDR3 is TGTGCCAGCAGTTCCCCCCCCTTTCCCGGGACAGGGGGCTCCACTGAAGCTTTCTTT.

This clonotype was seen repeatedly, ten times or more. J is TRBJ2-5 and V is TRBV28, with 7 positions matching TRBD1. Germline lookup yields CDR1 MDHEN and CDR2 SYDVKM. V gave up 7 bases and J gave up 2 bases; unmatched junction bases: 1. This CDR3 contains 12 residues. The CDR3 DNA reads as TGTGCCAGCACGGACAGGCAAGAGACCCAGTACTTC. It translates to CASTDRQETQYF.

The rearrangement joins TRBV19 to TRBJ2-5; possibly TRBD1 or TRBD2 for D (5 bases each). Per the germline V gene, CDR1 is LNHDA and CDR2 is SQIVND (reference sequence). Trimming left V 5 bases short and J 2 bases short, with 12 bases between. The CDR3 totals 14 residues. The CDR3 coding sequence is TGTGCCAGTAGTGCACGGGACGGGCAAGAGACCCAGTACTTC. Translation: CASSARDGQETQYF.

This chain links TRBV6-1 with TRBJ2-3; tentatively, D is TRBD2 (6 bases). V lost 10 bases, J lost 2 bases, and 25 bases lay in between. Germline CDR1 MNHNS, CDR2 SASEGT. The CDR3 extends over 17 amino acids. The CDR3 spells CAIRASAALPHTDTQYF. DNA of the CDR3: TGTGCCATTAGGGCTAGCGCGGCCTTACCCCACACAGATACGCAGTATTTT.

A few counts support this clonotype. The chain recombines TRBV7-8 with TRBJ2-5; 8 bases are shared with TRBD2. Looked up from germline, CDR1 is SGHVS and CDR2 is FQNEAQ. There are 16 residues in the CDR3. Losses at the gene ends were 4 bases for V and 5 bases for J; bases not matched to a gene: 12. CDR3 region: CASSWIGGGVGETQYF. CDR3 DNA: TGTGCCAGCAGCTGGATCGGGGGGGGGGTAGGTGAGACCCAGTACTTC. Supplemented by reference TRBV7-8 and TRBJ2-5, the full variable domain reads GAGVSQSPRYKVAKRGQDVALRCDPISGHVSLFWYQQALGQGPEFLTYFQNEAQLDKSGLPSDRFFAERPEGSVSTLKIQRTQQEDSAVYLCASSWIGGGVGETQYFGPGTRLLVL.

In its sample, this clonotype was seen many times. This rearrangement joins TRBV6-2 or TRBV6-3 to TRBJ1-2; D may be TRBD1 (6 bases). This CDR3 region has 14 residues. V gave up 2 bases and J gave up 6 bases, with 13 bases separating them. The germline CDR1 and CDR2 sequences are MNHEY and SVGEGT. The CDR3 is CASSYSWGQDGYTF. The CDR3 coding sequence is TGTGCCAGCAGTTACAGCTGGGGGCAAGATGGCTACACCTTC.

This clonotype has a count of ten or more. The chain is built from TRBV18 and TRBJ2-5; 9 bases agree with TRBD1. The CDR3 spans 15 residues. The trim removed 5 bases at V and 3 bases at J, leaving 7 bases unmatched. Per germline, CDR1 KGHSH and CDR2 LQKENI. The CDR3 sequence: CASSVSGDREETQYF. The CDR3 nucleotides are TGTGCCAGCTCAGTATCCGGGGACAGGGAAGAGACCCAGTACTTC.

There are a few counts of this clonotype. The rearrangement uses TRBV4-2 and TRBJ2-7; D may be TRBD1 or TRBD2 (6 bases each). The CDR3 spans 15 residues. Germline V lookup: CDR1 LGHNA, CDR2 YNFKEQ. V lost 9 bases and J 6 bases, leaving 24 bases between the germline ends. The CDR3 nucleotides are TGTGCCAGGACGAAGGGGGGCTCGGAATGTCCCGAGCAGTACTTC. This translates into CARTKGGSECPEQYF.

Many counts were recorded for this clonotype. The chain joins TRBV10-3 to TRBJ2-3; 7 positions agree with TRBD2. The CDR3 sequence is 13 residues long. Trimming removed 8 bases from V and 5 bases from J; junction bases left unmatched: 7. Germline CDR1 and CDR2: ENHRY and SYGVKD. CDR3: CAIYGGERDTQYF. CDR3 in DNA: TGTGCCATCTATGGGGGGGAAAGAGATACGCAGTATTTT.